Listed below are T cell receptor beta chains from one sample, sequenced in a study of T cells after yellow fever vaccination. Using its own MiXCR run on the 5' RACE reads, TCRdb lists one record per CDR3 protein. This repertoire shows about 430,000 distinct CDR3 sequences, about 19% found once; its top ten account for 15% to 20%. Sequenced here: PBMCs, sampled before the yellow fever booster vaccination. The receptors shown here come from a man between 18 and 35 years old who received the YFV17D yellow fever vaccine. Each CDR3 is given with its conserved first and last residue. Each record gives: D gene, J gene, V gene, clone size, CDR3 protein, CDR3 DNA. D genes are given only for firm matches. Not every row has a clone size; where given, it reads once, few, many or a size class.

>NA|TRBJ1-2|TRBV6-1|NA
CASTPGQNYGYTF
TGTGCCAGCACCCCCGGGCAGAACTATGGCTACACCTTC
>TRBD2|TRBJ2-1|TRBV24-1|NA
CATSEAGVYNEQFF
TGTGCCACCAGTGAAGCGGGAGTCTACAATGAGCAGTTCTTC
>NA|TRBJ2-1|TRBV10-1|NA
CASSEGGNREQFF
TGCGCCAGCAGTGAGGGAGGGAATCGTGAGCAGTTCTTC
>NA|TRBJ1-4|TRBV7-3|NA
CASSLRPGDEKLFF
TGTGCCAGCAGCTTAAGGCCAGGGGATGAAAAACTGTTTTTT
>TRBD2|TRBJ2-7|TRBV7-2|few
CASGDYLVEQYF
TGTGCGTCGGGGGACTACCTTGTCGAGCAGTACTTC
>NA|TRBJ2-5|TRBV7-6|many
CASSLTGGRGKETQYF
TGTGCCAGCAGCTTAACGGGGGGCCGAGGGAAAGAGACCCAGTACTTC
>NA|TRBJ1-2|TRBV5-1|few
CASSERNYGYTF
TGCGCCAGCAGCGAAAGGAACTATGGCTACACCTTC
>TRBD1|TRBJ1-1|TRBV7-2|few
CASSSATGGADTEAFF
TGTGCCAGCAGCTCCGCGACAGGGGGCGCAGACACTGAAGCTTTCTTT
>NA|TRBJ2-1|TRBV20-1|NA
CSARDLSGPYNEQFF
TGCAGTGCTAGAGACCTCTCGGGGCCATACAATGAGCAGTTCTTC
>TRBD2|TRBJ2-3|TRBV5-1|NA
CASSAGLVRVGDTQYF
TGCGCCAGCAGCGCCGGACTAGTCCGTGTCGGCGATACGCAGTATTTT
>NA|TRBJ2-2|TRBV5-1|few
CASSKERPNTGELFF
TGCGCCAGCAGTAAGGAACGGCCAAACACCGGGGAGCTGTTTTTT
>TRBD1|TRBJ1-2|TRBV7-9|NA
CASGRDRAFGGYTF
TGTGCCAGCGGCAGGGACAGGGCATTCGGTGGCTACACCTTC
>TRBD1|TRBJ2-3|TRBV19|NA
CASSKGASLPTDTQYF
TGTGCCAGTAGTAAGGGGGCCTCTCTACCCACAGATACGCAGTATTTT
>NA|TRBJ2-3|TRBV9|many
CASSVGGLADTDTQYF
TGTGCCAGCAGCGTAGGGGGCTTGGCGGACACAGATACGCAGTATTTT
>NA|TRBJ2-2|TRBV2|few
CASTPLRGVVGELFF
TGTGCCAGCACCCCCTTGAGGGGGGTCGTCGGGGAGCTGTTTTTT
>TRBD1|TRBJ1-2|TRBV6-1|few
CASTGDRGVRANYGYTF
TGTGCCAGCACCGGTGACAGGGGCGTGCGAGCTAACTATGGCTACACCTTC
>NA|TRBJ1-5|TRBV5-1|NA
CASAPGGNQPQHF
TGCGCCAGCGCCCCAGGAGGCAATCAGCCCCAGCATTTT
>TRBD2|TRBJ2-3|TRBV27|few
CASSRKGLGTSGSTDTQYF
TGTGCCAGCAGTAGAAAGGGCCTCGGGACTAGCGGCAGCACAGATACGCAGTATTTT
>NA|TRBJ2-7|TRBV5-1|NA
CASSMDRDEQYF
TGCGCCAGCAGCATGGACAGAGACGAGCAGTACTTC
>NA|TRBJ1-2|TRBV20-1|few
CSAIPGGNYGYTF
TGCAGTGCTATCCCGGGGGGTAACTATGGCTACACCTTC
>NA|TRBJ2-3|TRBV7-9|few
CASSLVDRSDTQYF
TGTGCCAGCAGCTTAGTCGACAGGTCAGATACGCAGTATTTT
>TRBD2|TRBJ2-1|TRBV4-2|NA
CASSQDERASGRTWLNEQFF
TGTGCCAGCAGCCAAGATGAGAGGGCTAGCGGGCGGACCTGGTTAAATGAGCAGTTCTTC
>TRBD1|TRBJ2-2|TRBV6-5|once
CASSRQGHLPTGELFF
TGTGCCAGCAGTAGACAGGGGCACCTGCCCACCGGGGAGCTGTTTTTT
>NA|TRBJ2-3|TRBV7-2|few
CASSLRGMGDTQYF
TGTGCCAGCAGCTTAAGGGGGATGGGGGATACGCAGTATTTT
>NA|TRBJ2-5|TRBV5-1|few
CASSFKVVDRGVQETQYF
TGCGCCAGCAGCTTTAAGGTGGTGGATCGCGGGGTACAAGAGACCCAGTACTTC
>NA|TRBJ2-1|TRBV24-1|few
CATSDWGSGEQFF
TGTGCCACCAGTGATTGGGGTTCAGGGGAGCAGTTCTTC
>NA|TRBJ2-6|TRBV10-3|NA
CAISVPGANVLTF
TGTGCCATCAGTGTCCCTGGGGCCAACGTCCTGACTTTC
>NA|TRBJ2-4|TRBV7-9|NA
CASSQGEGMKTKNIQYF
TGTGCCAGCAGCCAGGGGGAGGGGATGAAAACCAAAAACATTCAGTACTTC
>TRBD2|TRBJ2-7|TRBV4-3|NA
CASSHGGADYEQYF
TGCGCCAGCAGCCACGGGGGGGCCGACTACGAGCAGTACTTC
>NA|TRBJ2-5|TRBV7-7|few
CASRNSGEETQYF
TGTGCTAGCAGAAATAGCGGCGAAGAGACCCAGTACTTC
>NA|TRBJ1-1|TRBV4-3|NA
CASSPFLATQMNTEAFF
TGCGCCAGCAGCCCGTTTTTGGCAACGCAAATGAACACTGAAGCTTTCTTT
>TRBD1|TRBJ2-4|TRBV6-7|NA
CASSYLPGQYIQYF
TGTGCCAGCAGTTACCTCCCGGGACAGTACATTCAGTACTTC
>TRBD1|TRBJ2-1|TRBV6-5|few
CASRHSGTGSSYNEQFF
TGTGCCAGCAGACACTCCGGGACAGGGAGCTCCTACAATGAGCAGTTCTTC
>NA|TRBJ2-5|TRBV20-1|NA
CSAPRQPSSETQYF
TGCAGTGCTCCACGGCAGCCTAGCTCTGAAACCCAGTACTTC
>NA|TRBJ2-6|TRBV2|NA
CASNPGANVLTF
TGTGCCAGCAACCCTGGGGCCAACGTCCTGACTTTC
>NA|TRBJ2-7|TRBV5-1|few
CASSSSRAYEQYF
TGCGCCAGCAGCTCCTCGAGGGCCTACGAGCAGTACTTC
>NA|TRBJ2-5|TRBV20-1|few
CSARSPGDLETQYF
TGCAGTGCTAGATCTCCTGGGGATTTGGAGACCCAGTACTTC
>NA|TRBJ1-5|TRBV10-3|NA
CAISPQESNQPQHF
TGTGCCATCAGTCCCCAGGAGTCCAATCAGCCCCAGCATTTT
>NA|TRBJ1-6|TRBV5-1|few
CASSARDENSPLHF
TGCGCCAGCAGCGCCCGGGACGAAAATTCACCCCTCCACTTT
>TRBD2|TRBJ2-3|TRBV7-2|NA
CASSLVLAGGPSTDTQYF
TGTGCCAGCAGCTTAGTGCTAGCGGGGGGCCCTAGCACAGATACGCAGTATTTT
>NA|TRBJ1-4|TRBV4-3|few
CASSQEGGNYEKLFF
TGCGCCAGCAGCCAAGAGGGGGGAAATTATGAAAAACTGTTTTTT
>NA|TRBJ2-7|TRBV7-2|many
CASSRTQMNLYEQYF
TGTGCCAGCAGCCGGACCCAAATGAACCTCTACGAGCAGTACTTC
>NA|TRBJ2-5|TRBV7-2|NA
CASSWRVARGGETQYF
TGTGCCAGCAGCTGGAGGGTTGCCCGGGGTGGGGAGACCCAGTACTTC
>NA|TRBJ2-1|TRBV23-1|NA
CASSQFRTGEFF
TGCGCCAGCAGTCAATTTAGGACTGGGGAGTTCTTC
>NA|TRBJ1-6|TRBV7-2|NA
CASSPEGGVNSPLHF
TGTGCCAGCAGCCCGGAGGGGGGGGTTAATTCACCCCTCCACTTT
>TRBD1|TRBJ2-2|TRBV5-1|few
CASSWDSIATGELFF
TGCGCCAGCAGCTGGGACAGCATAGCCACCGGGGAGCTGTTTTTT
>NA|TRBJ2-3|TRBV10-2|NA
CASIPAGGNGDTQYF
TGCGCCAGCATTCCCGCAGGGGGGAATGGGGATACGCAGTATTTT
>NA|TRBJ2-6|TRBV12-3/TRBV12-4|many
CASSPGGGSGANVLTF
TGTGCCAGCAGCCCCGGAGGGGGCTCTGGGGCCAACGTCCTGACTTTC
>NA|TRBJ1-6|TRBV29-1|few
CSAPGGKDSYNSPLHF
TGCAGCGCTCCGGGGGGGAAGGATTCCTATAATTCACCCCTCCACTTT
>NA|TRBJ2-6|TRBV7-2|few
CASSGFVGANVLTF
TGTGCCAGCAGCGGATTCGTCGGGGCCAACGTCCTGACTTTC
>TRBD2|TRBJ2-3|TRBV7-9|few
CASSSLIQLAGDTDTQYF
TGTGCCAGCAGCTCGCTCATTCAACTAGCGGGGGACACAGATACGCAGTATTTT